The rows below give T cell receptor beta chains drawn from one sample of a study of radiation and T cells in renal cell carcinoma. Generated by immunoSEQ multiplex PCR, the TCRdb table keeps only in-frame clones and is missing some. The sample lists about 130,000 clones, roughly 90% occurring once. The starting material was blood, obtained from a patient whose treatment included radiotherapy and nephrectomy. These receptors all come from a woman aged 50 to 60 with renal cell carcinoma. Each CDR3 is given without its conserved first and last residue. The order of the fields is V gene, CDR3 length, clone size, J gene, CDR3 protein. Clone size is stated in some rows and not others, as once, few, many or a class when expanded.

v_gene: TRBV2
len: 14
abundance: .
j_gene: TRBJ1-1
CDR3aa: ASNTQGTLTNTEAF

v_gene: TRBV25-1
len: 12
abundance: .
j_gene: TRBJ1-2
CDR3aa: ASSEEGGSYGYT

v_gene: TRBV6-5
len: 14
abundance: .
j_gene: TRBJ2-7
CDR3aa: ASSYGVLAGGMEQY

v_gene: TRBV7-3
len: 15
abundance: .
j_gene: TRBJ2-1
CDR3aa: ASSLNPGTGNYNEQF

v_gene: TRBV9
len: 13
abundance: .
j_gene: TRBJ2-7
CDR3aa: ASSVGGQGRYEQY

v_gene: TRBV7-2
len: 11
abundance: .
j_gene: TRBJ1-1
CDR3aa: ASSLGQNTEAF

v_gene: TRBV7-2
len: 12
abundance: .
j_gene: TRBJ1-5
CDR3aa: ASSPTGGNQPQH

v_gene: TRBV5-1
len: 14
abundance: .
j_gene: TRBJ1-4
CDR3aa: ASSLFTSRTNEKLF

v_gene: TRBV6-5
len: 12
abundance: .
j_gene: TRBJ1-2
CDR3aa: ASSYTDRYYGYT

v_gene: TRBV18
len: 11
abundance: few
j_gene: TRBJ1-5
CDR3aa: ASSSTGNQPQH

v_gene: TRBV6-6
len: 13
abundance: .
j_gene: TRBJ1-5
CDR3aa: ASSSPGTGYQPQH

v_gene: TRBV7-2
len: 13
abundance: once
j_gene: TRBJ2-2
CDR3aa: ASSPPTGGVGELF

v_gene: TRBV6-5
len: 13
abundance: .
j_gene: TRBJ1-4
CDR3aa: ASRALGGSGEKLF

v_gene: TRBV5-1
len: 12
abundance: .
j_gene: TRBJ1-3
CDR3aa: ASSPRDTGNTIY

v_gene: TRBV28
len: 12
abundance: .
j_gene: TRBJ1-1
CDR3aa: ASSSARENTEAF

v_gene: TRBV9
len: 14
abundance: .
j_gene: TRBJ1-2
CDR3aa: ASSVGEQGVTYGYT

v_gene: TRBV6-5
len: 12
abundance: .
j_gene: TRBJ1-6
CDR3aa: ASSEGLRNSPLH

v_gene: TRBV21-1
len: 14
abundance: .
j_gene: TRBJ1-6
CDR3aa: ASSTSGGRGNSPLH

v_gene: TRBV6-5
len: 13
abundance: .
j_gene: TRBJ1-4
CDR3aa: ASRPQTGPNEKLF

v_gene: TRBV4-2
len: 11
abundance: .
j_gene: TRBJ2-7
CDR3aa: ASSQEIDYEQY

v_gene: TRBV14
len: 13
abundance: .
j_gene: TRBJ1-2
CDR3aa: ASSQDVQGGYGYT

v_gene: TRBV19
len: 12
abundance: few
j_gene: TRBJ1-2
CDR3aa: ASSADRGNYGYT

v_gene: TRBV6-1
len: 13
abundance: .
j_gene: TRBJ2-2
CDR3aa: ASRESPGNTGELF

v_gene: TRBV5-1
len: 11
abundance: .
j_gene: TRBJ2-1
CDR3aa: ASSLAGLAEQF

v_gene: TRBV11-2
len: 12
abundance: .
j_gene: TRBJ2-3
CDR3aa: ASSLGHATDTQY

v_gene: TRBV19
len: 12
abundance: .
j_gene: TRBJ2-7
CDR3aa: ASSLYSDRDEQY

v_gene: TRBV29-1
len: 11
abundance: .
j_gene: TRBJ1-2
CDR3aa: SVPRGPRNGYT

v_gene: TRBV2
len: 15
abundance: .
j_gene: TRBJ1-5
CDR3aa: ASSRDRGPDSNQPQH

v_gene: TRBV6-5
len: 13
abundance: .
j_gene: TRBJ1-1
CDR3aa: ASSPQGRTRTEAF

v_gene: TRBV29-1
len: 12
abundance: .
j_gene: TRBJ2-7
CDR3aa: SVTPDGYSYEQY

v_gene: TRBV7-2
len: 10
abundance: once
j_gene: TRBJ1-1
CDR3aa: ASSPQNHEAF

v_gene: TRBV7-3
len: 13
abundance: many
j_gene: TRBJ2-7
CDR3aa: ASSLRAAQYYEQY

v_gene: TRBV10-3
len: 13
abundance: .
j_gene: TRBJ1-5
CDR3aa: AISDRDNSNQPQH

v_gene: TRBV7-2
len: 14
abundance: few
j_gene: TRBJ2-4
CDR3aa: ASSLDTRLAKNIQY

v_gene: TRBV12-5
len: 13
abundance: .
j_gene: TRBJ1-2
CDR3aa: ASALIAGSNYGYT

v_gene: TRBV5-4
len: 11
abundance: .
j_gene: TRBJ1-2
CDR3aa: ASSSDYHRGYT

v_gene: TRBV5-4
len: 14
abundance: .
j_gene: TRBJ2-7
CDR3aa: ASSLAGRTSVGEQY

v_gene: TRBV5-1
len: 11
abundance: .
j_gene: TRBJ2-1
CDR3aa: ASSMPSDREQF

v_gene: TRBV2
len: 12
abundance: .
j_gene: TRBJ2-3
CDR3aa: ASSSGGAPDTQY

v_gene: TRBV27
len: 12
abundance: .
j_gene: TRBJ2-3
CDR3aa: ASCGRGTTDTQY

v_gene: TRBV29-1
len: 9
abundance: .
j_gene: TRBJ2-1
CDR3aa: SGYRANEQF

v_gene: TRBV30
len: 11
abundance: .
j_gene: TRBJ1-2
CDR3aa: AWSVGFPYGYT

v_gene: TRBV5-1
len: 11
abundance: .
j_gene: TRBJ1-1
CDR3aa: ASSREGNTEAF

v_gene: TRBV16
len: 13
abundance: .
j_gene: TRBJ2-7
CDR3aa: ASSQSRQDSYEQY

v_gene: TRBV15
len: 9
abundance: .
j_gene: TRBJ1-4
CDR3aa: ATSREEKLF

v_gene: TRBV18
len: 14
abundance: .
j_gene: TRBJ1-1
CDR3aa: ASSMDRDWSYTEAF

v_gene: TRBV5-1
len: 14
abundance: .
j_gene: TRBJ1-3
CDR3aa: ASSLGEGVSGNTIY